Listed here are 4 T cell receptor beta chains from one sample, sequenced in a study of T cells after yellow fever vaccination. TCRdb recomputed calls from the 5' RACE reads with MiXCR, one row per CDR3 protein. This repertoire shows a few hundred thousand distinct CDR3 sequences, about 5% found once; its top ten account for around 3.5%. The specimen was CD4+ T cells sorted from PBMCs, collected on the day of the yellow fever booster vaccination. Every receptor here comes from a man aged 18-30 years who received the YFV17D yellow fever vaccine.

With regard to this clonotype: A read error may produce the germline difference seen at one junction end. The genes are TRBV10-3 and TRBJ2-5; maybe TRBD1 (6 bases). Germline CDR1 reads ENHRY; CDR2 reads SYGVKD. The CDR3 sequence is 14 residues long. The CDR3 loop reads CAISDGTNQGTQYF. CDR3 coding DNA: TGTGCCATCAGTGACGGGACAAATCAAGGGACCCAGTACTTC.

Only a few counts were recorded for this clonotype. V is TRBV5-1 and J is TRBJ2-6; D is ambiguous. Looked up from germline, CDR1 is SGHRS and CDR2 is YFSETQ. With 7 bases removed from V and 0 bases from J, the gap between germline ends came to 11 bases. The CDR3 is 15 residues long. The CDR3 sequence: CASGPRSSGANVLTF. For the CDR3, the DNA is TGCGCCAGCGGACCTCGGTCCTCTGGGGCCAACGTCCTGACTTTC.

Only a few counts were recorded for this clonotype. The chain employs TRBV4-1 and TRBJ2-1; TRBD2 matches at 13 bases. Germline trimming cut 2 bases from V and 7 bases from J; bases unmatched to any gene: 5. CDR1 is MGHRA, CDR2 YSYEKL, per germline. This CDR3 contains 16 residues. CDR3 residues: CASSQRLAGGPNEQFF. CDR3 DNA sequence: TGCGCCAGCAGCCAAAGACTAGCGGGGGGCCCAAATGAGCAGTTCTTC.

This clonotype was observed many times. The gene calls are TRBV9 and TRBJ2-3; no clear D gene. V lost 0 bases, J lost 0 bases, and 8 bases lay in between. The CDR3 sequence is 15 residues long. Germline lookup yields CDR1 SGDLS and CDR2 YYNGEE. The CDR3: CASSVAPRSTDTQYF. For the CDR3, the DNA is TGTGCCAGCAGCGTAGCCCCACGGAGCACAGATACGCAGTATTTT. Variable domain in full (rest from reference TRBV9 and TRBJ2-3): DSGVTQTPKHLITATGQRVTLRCSPRSGDLSVYWYQQSLDQGLQFLIQYYNGEERAKGNILERFSAQQFPDLHSELNLSSLELGDSALYFCASSVAPRSTDTQYFGPGTRLTVL.